A single T cell receptor beta chain is shown here with its context. Antigen specificity is unknown. The CDR3 spans 15 residues. With 2 bases clipped from V and 5 bases from J, the junction kept 6 bases outside the gene matches. Germline V gene data show CDR1 as MNHEY and CDR2 as SVGAGI. The record originates from a study of cytomegalovirus exposure and HLA in healthy donors. Study-wide results and limits: Both high specificity and high sensitivity reportedly marked the classifier's diagnosis of cytomegalovirus status. According to a subsequent analysis, TCR clusters identified in the first cohort showed a tendency to co-occur across the approximately 110 validation repertoires. Investigators reported 150 to 200 TCR beta chains as tied to cytomegalovirus.

Profiled with immunoSEQ multiplex PCR; TCRdb holds only in-frame clones, not every one. The data show 120,000 or so clones, around nine tenths seen once. The origin of this receptor is a man younger than 35 in good health and CMV-seropositive. The sequencing input was PBMCs. The V and J genes are TRBV6-5 and TRBJ1-1; 9 bases are a match to TRBD1. The CDR3 DNA sequence: TGTGCCAGCAGTTACCGGGACAGGGCAAAGACTGAAGCTTTCTTT. Residues: CASSYRDRAKTEAFF.